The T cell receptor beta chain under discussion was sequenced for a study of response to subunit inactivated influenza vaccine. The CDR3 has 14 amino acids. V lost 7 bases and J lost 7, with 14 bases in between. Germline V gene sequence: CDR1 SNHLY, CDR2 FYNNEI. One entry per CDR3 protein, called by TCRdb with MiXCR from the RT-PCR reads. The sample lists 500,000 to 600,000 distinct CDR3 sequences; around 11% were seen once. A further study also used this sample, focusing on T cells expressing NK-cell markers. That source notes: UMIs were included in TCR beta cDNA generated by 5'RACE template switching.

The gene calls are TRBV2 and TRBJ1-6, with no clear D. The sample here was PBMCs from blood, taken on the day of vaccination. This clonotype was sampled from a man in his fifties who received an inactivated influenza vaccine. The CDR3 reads CASKPWTQNSPLHF. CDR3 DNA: TGTGCCAGCAAACCATGGACCCAAAATTCACCCCTCCACTTT.